The T cell receptor (beta chain) under discussion was sequenced for a study of vaccination effects on CD4 cells after COVID-19. Study outcomes and limitations: Marked contraction was observed in infection-induced and vaccine-induced clones late after vaccination.

This clone came up once. Its antigen remains unknown. Sequencing was preceded by expansion of antigen-specific CD4+ T cells with viral peptide pools in the ViraFEST assay. Cultured cells yielded isolated CD4+ T cells after approximately nine days. According to the study, vaccine recipients showed no prior SARS-CoV-2 infection and negative nucleocapsid antibodies. Clones were read by immunoSEQ multiplex PCR, and TCRdb kept only the in-frame ones, dropping some. The sample lists 71,000 or so clones; approximately 70% were seen once. Trimming took 3 bases from V and 4 from J, leaving 12 bases between them. Germline V CDR1 and CDR2: MNHEY, SVGEGT. The CDR3 covers 14 residues.

The chain employs TRBV6-2 or TRBV6-3 and TRBJ2-5; D ambiguous. The source was CD4+ T cells from PBMCs cultured with HCoV-OC43 spike peptides, collected before COVID-19 vaccination. Regarding subset: HCoV-OC43 spike overlapping peptide pool stimulation. The TCR comes from a human donor who received a COVID-19 vaccine. The CDR3 here is CASSYFSGGETQYF. For the CDR3, the DNA is TGTGCCAGCAGTTATTTTTCAGGTGGAGAGACCCAGTACTTC.